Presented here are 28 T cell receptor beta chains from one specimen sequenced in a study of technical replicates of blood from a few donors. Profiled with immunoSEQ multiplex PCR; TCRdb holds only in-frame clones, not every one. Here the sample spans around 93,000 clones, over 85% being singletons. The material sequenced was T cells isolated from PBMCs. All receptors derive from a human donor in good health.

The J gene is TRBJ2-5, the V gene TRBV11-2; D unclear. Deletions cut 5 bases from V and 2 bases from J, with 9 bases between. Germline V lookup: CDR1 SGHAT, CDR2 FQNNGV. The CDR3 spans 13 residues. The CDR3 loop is CASSPLLQETQYF. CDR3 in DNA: TGTGCCAGCAGCCCCTTACTTCAAGAGACCCAGTACTTC.

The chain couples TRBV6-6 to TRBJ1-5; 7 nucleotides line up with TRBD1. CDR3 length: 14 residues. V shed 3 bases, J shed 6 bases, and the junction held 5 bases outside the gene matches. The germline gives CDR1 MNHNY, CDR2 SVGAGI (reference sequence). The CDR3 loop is CASSYRQGSQPQHF. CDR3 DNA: TGTGCCAGCAGTTATAGACAGGGTAGTCAGCCCCAGCATTTT.

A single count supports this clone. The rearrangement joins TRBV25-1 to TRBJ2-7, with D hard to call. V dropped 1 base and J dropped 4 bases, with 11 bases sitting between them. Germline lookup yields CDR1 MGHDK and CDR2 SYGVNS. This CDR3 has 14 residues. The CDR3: CASSESRPGYEQYF. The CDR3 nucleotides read TGTGCCAGCAGTGAATCCCGACCCGGGTACGAGCAGTACTTC.

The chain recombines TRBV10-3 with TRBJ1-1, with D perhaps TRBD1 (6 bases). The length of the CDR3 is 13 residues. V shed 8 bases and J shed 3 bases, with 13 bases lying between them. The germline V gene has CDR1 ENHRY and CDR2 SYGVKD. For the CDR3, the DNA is TGTGCCATCGGAGACAGGCACTACACTGAAGCTTTCTTT. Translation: CAIGDRHYTEAFF.

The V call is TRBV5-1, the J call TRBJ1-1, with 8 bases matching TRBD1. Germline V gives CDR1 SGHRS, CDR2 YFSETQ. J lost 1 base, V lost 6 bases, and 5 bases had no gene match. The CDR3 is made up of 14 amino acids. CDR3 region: CASNRGTANTEAFF. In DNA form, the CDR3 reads TGCGCCAGCAACAGGGGGACGGCGAACACTGAAGCTTTCTTT. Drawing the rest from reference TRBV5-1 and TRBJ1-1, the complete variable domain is KAGVTQTPRYLIKTRGQQVTLSCSPISGHRSVSWYQQTPGQGLQFLFEYFSETQRNKGNFPGRFSGRQFSNSRSEMNVSTLELGDSALYLCASNRGTANTEAFFGQGTRLTVV.

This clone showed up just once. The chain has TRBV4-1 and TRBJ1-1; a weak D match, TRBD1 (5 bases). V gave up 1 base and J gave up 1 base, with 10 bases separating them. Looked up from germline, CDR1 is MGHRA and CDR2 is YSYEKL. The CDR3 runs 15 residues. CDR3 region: CASSQGWQGNTEAFF. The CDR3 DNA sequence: TGCGCCAGCAGCCAAGGGTGGCAGGGGAACACTGAAGCTTTCTTT.

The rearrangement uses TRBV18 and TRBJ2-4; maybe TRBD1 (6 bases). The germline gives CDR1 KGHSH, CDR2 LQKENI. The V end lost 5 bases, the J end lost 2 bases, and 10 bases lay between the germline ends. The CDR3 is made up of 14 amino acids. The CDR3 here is CASSAGETKNIQYF. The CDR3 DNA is TGTGCCAGCTCAGCAGGGGAGACCAAAAACATTCAGTACTTC.

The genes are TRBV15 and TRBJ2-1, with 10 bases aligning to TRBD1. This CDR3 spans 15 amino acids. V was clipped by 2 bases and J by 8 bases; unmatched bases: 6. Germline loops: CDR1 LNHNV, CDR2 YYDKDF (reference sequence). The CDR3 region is CATSRSGDRGYEQFF. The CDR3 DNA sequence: TGTGCCACCAGCAGATCGGGGGACAGGGGCTATGAGCAGTTCTTC.

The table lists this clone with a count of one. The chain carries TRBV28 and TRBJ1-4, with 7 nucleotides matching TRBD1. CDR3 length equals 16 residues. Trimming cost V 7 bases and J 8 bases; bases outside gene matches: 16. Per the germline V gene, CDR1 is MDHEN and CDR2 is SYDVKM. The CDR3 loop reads CASTHTLDRVGEKLFF. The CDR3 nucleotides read TGTGCCAGCACCCACACTCTCGACAGGGTAGGCGAAAAACTGTTTTTT.

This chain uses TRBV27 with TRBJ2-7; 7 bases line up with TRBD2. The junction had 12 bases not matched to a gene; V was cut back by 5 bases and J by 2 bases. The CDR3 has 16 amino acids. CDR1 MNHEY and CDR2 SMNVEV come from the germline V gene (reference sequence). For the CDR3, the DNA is TGTGCCAGCAGTGAATACAGCGGGACCCTAACCTACGAGCAGTACTTC. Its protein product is CASSEYSGTLTYEQYF.

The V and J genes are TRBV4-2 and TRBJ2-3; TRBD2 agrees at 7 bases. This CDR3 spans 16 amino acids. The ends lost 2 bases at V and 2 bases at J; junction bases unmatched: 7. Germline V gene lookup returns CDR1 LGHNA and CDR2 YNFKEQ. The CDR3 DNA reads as TGTGCCAGCAGCCAATCGTTAGCGGGCCACACAGATACGCAGTATTTT. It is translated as CASSQSLAGHTDTQYF.

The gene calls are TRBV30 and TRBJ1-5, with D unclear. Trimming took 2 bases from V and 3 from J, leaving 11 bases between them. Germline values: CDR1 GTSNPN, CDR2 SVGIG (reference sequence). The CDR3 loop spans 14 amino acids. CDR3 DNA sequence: TGTGCCTGGAGTCCCGATTCCTACAATCAGCCCCAGCATTTT. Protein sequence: CAWSPDSYNQPQHF.

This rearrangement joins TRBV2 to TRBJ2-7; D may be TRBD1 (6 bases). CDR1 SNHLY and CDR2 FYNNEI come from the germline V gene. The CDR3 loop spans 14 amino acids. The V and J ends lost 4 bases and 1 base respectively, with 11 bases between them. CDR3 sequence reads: CASSGQVHSYEQYF. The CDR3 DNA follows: TGTGCCAGCAGTGGACAGGTCCATTCCTACGAGCAGTACTTC. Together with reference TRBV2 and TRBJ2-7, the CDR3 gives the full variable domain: EPEVTQTPSHQVTQMGQEVILRCVPISNHLYFYWYRQILGQKVEFLVSFYNNEISEKSEIFDDQFSVERPDGSNFTLKIRSTKLEDSAMYFCASSGQVHSYEQYFGPGTRLTVT.

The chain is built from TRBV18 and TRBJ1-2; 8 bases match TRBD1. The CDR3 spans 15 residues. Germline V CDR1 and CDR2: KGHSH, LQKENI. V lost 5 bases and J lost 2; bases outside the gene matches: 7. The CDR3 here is CASSTNRGDNYGYTF. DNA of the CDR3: TGTGCCAGCTCAACCAACAGGGGGGACAACTATGGCTACACCTTC.

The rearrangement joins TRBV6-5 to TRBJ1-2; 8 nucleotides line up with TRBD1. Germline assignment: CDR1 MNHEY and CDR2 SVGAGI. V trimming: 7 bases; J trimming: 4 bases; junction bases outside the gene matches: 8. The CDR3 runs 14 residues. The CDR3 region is CASTRGTGGYGYTF. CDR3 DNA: TGTGCCAGCACACGGGGGACAGGCGGCTATGGCTACACCTTC.

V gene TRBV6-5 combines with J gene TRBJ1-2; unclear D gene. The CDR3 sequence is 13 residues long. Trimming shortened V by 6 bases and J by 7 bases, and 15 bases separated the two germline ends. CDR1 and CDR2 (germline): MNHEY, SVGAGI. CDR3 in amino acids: CASSPSGGSGYTF. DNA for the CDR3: TGTGCCAGCAGCCCTAGTGGAGGGAGTGGCTACACCTTC.

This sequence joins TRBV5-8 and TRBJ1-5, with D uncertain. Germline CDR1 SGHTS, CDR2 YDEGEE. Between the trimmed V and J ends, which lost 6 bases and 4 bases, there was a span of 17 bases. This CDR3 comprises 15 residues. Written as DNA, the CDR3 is TGTGCCAGCATCCTCTATCCTCCAGGAAATCAGCCCCAGCATTTT. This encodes CASILYPPGNQPQHF.

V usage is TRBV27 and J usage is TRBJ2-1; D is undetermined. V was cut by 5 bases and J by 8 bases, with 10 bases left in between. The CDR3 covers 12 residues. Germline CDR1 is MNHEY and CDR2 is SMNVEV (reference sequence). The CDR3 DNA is TGTGCCAGCAGTCTAACCGGTGATGAGCAGTTCTTC. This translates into CASSLTGDEQFF.

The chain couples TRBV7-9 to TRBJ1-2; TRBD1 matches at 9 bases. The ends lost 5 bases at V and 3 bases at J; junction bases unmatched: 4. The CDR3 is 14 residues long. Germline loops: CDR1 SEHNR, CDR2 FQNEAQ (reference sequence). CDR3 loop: CASSQQGADYGYTF. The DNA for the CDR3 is TGTGCCAGCAGCCAACAGGGGGCAGACTATGGCTACACCTTC.

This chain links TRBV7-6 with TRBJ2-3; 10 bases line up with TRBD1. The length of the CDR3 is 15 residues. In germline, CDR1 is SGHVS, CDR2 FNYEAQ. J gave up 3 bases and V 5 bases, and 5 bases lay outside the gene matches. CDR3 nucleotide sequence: TGTGCCAGCAGCCCATGGACAGGGGGGACAGATACGCAGTATTTT. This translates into CASSPWTGGTDTQYF.

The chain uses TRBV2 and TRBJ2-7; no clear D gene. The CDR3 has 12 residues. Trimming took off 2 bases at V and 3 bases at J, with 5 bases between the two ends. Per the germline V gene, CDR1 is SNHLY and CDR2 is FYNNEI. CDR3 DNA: TGTGCCAGCAGTGAAACTATCTACGAGCAGTACTTC. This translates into CASSETIYEQYF.

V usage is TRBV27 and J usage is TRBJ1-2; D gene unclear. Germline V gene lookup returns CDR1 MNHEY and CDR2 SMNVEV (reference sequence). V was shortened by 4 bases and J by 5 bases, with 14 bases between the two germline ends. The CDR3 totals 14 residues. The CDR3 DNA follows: TGTGCCAGCAGTTCCTTCCTAGAGCAATATGGCTACACCTTC. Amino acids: CASSSFLEQYGYTF.

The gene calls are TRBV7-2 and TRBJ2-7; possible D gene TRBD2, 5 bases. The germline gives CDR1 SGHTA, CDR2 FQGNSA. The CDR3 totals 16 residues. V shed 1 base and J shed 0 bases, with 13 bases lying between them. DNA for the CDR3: TGTGCCAGCAGCTTAGATTCGTCCAGCGGCTCCTACGAGCAGTACTTC. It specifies CASSLDSSSGSYEQYF.

CDR3 bases: TGTGCCAGCAGTCCGGGACTCCCTGAGCAGTTCTTC. This sequence encodes CASSPGLPEQFF. This chain connects TRBV6-1 to TRBJ2-1, with a tentative D call TRBD2 (6 bases). Germline CDR1 reads MNHNS; CDR2 reads SASEGT. V was trimmed by 5 bases and J by 9 bases, leaving 11 bases between them. This CDR3 spans 12 amino acids.

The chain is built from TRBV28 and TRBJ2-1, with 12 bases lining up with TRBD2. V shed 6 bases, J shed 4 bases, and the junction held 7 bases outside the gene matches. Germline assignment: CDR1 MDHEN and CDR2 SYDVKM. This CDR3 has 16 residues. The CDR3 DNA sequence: TGTGCCAGCAGGTTACTAGCGGGAGGCCGTTACAATGAGCAGTTCTTC. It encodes CASRLLAGGRYNEQFF.

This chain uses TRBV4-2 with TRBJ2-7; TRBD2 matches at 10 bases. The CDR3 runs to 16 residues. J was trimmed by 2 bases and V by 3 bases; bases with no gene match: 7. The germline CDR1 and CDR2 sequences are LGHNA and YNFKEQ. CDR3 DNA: TGTGCCAGCAGCCAGAGCGCTCTAGCGGGAGCCTACGAGCAGTACTTC. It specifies CASSQSALAGAYEQYF.

CDR3 DNA sequence: TGTGCCAGCGACCGGGACAGCTTCGTTAGCAATCAGCCCCAGCATTTT. Its translation is CASDRDSFVSNQPQHF. V and J are TRBV6-6 and TRBJ1-5; the match to TRBD1 covers 7 bases. This CDR3 has 16 residues. Germline loops: CDR1 MNHNY, CDR2 SVGAGI (reference sequence). Germline trimming cut 8 bases from V and 0 bases from J; bases unmatched to any gene: 10.

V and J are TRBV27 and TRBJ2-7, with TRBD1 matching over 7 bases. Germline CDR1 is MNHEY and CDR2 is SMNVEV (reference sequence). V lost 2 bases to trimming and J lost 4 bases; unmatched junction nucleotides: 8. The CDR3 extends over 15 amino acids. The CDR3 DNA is TGTGCCAGCAGTTTAGGGCAGGGGGTTCCTTACGAGCAGTACTTC. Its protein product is CASSLGQGVPYEQYF.